This T cell receptor beta chain was recovered during a study of blood T cell repertoires in COVID-19. Sequenced by immunoSEQ multiplex PCR; TCRdb stores in-frame clones only, minus some. The sample has 200,000 to 300,000 clones, approximately 89% seen once; the top ten hold 2% to 3%. The CDR3 contains 15 residues. The V gene lost 4 bases and the J gene lost 0 bases, with 13 bases spanning the gap. Germline V gene sequence: CDR1 SGHTA, CDR2 FQGTGA. This clone was seen ten or more times. Source material: peripheral blood. This clonotype was obtained from a woman aged 50 to 60 with acute or convalescent COVID-19. V is TRBV7-3 and J is TRBJ2-7; tentative D call: TRBD2 (6 bases). This CDR3 is CASSSRGGSSYEQYF. The CDR3 coding sequence is TGTGCCAGCAGCTCGCGGGGCGGAAGCTCCTACGAGCAGTACTTC.